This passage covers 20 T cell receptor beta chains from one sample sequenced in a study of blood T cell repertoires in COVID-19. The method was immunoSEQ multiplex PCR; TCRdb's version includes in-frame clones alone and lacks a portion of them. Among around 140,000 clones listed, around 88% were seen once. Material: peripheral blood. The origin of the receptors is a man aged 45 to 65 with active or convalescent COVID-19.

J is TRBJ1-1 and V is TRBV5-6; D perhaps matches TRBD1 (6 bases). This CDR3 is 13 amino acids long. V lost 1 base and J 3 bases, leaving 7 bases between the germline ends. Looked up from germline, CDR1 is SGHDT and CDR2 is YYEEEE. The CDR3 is CASSLNRDTEAFF. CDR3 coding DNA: TGTGCCAGCAGCTTGAACAGGGACACTGAAGCTTTCTTT.

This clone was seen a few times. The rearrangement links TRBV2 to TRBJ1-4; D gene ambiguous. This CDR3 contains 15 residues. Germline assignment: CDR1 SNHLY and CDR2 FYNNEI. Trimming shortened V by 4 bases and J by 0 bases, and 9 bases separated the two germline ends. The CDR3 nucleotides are TGTGCCAGCAGTGTGTTCAGAACAACTAATGAAAAACTGTTTTTT. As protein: CASSVFRTTNEKLFF. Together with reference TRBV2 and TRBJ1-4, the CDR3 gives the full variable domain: EPEVTQTPSHQVTQMGQEVILRCVPISNHLYFYWYRQILGQKVEFLVSFYNNEISEKSEIFDDQFSVERPDGSNFTLKIRSTKLEDSAMYFCASSVFRTTNEKLFFGSGTQLSVL.

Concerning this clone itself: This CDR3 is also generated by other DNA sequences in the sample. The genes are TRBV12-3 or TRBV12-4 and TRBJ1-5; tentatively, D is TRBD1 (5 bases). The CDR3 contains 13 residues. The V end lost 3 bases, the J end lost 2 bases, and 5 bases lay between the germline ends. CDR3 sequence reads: CASSLTGNQPQHF. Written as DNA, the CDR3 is TGTGCCAGCAGTTTGACAGGCAATCAGCCCCAGCATTTT.

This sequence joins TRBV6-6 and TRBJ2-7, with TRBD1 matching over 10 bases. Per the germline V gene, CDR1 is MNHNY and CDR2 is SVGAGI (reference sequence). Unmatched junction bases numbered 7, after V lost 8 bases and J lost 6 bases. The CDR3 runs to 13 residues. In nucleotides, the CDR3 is TGTGCCAGCCGGGGAAGGGACAGGGGCGAGCAGTACTTC. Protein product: CASRGRDRGEQYF.

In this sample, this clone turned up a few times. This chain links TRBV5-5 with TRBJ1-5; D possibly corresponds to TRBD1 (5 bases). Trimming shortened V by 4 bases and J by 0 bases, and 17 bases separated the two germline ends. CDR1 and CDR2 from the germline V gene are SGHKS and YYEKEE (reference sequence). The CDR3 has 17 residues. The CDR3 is CASSQSWGRFSNQPQHF. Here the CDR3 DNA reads TGTGCCAGCAGCCAAAGCTGGGGCAGGTTTAGCAATCAGCCCCAGCATTTT.

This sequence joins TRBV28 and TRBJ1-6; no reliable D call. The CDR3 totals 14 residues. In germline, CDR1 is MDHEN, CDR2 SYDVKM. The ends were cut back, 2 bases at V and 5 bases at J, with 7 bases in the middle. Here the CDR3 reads CASSLAGNNSPLHF. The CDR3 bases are TGTGCCAGCAGTTTAGCGGGGAATAATTCACCCCTCCACTTT.

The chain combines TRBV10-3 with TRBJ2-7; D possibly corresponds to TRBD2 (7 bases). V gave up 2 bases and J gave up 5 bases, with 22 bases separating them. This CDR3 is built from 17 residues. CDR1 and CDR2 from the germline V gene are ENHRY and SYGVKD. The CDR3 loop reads CAISEALTGGLYDEQYF. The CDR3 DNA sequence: TGTGCCATCAGTGAGGCCCTCACGGGGGGCCTGTACGACGAGCAGTACTTC.

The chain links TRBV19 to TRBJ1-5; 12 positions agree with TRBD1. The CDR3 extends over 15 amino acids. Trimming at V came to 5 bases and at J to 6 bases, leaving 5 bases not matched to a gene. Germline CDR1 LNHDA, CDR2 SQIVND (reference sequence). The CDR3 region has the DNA TGTGCCAGTAGTGCGGGACAGGGGGCGATTCAGCCCCAGCATTTT. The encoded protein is CASSAGQGAIQPQHF.

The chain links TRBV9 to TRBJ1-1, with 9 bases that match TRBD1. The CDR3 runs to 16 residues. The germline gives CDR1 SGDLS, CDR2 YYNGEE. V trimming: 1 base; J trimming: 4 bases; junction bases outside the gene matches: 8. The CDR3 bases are TGTGCCAGCAGCGTATTTGGGGACAGGGTTGGCACTGAAGCTTTCTTT. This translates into CASSVFGDRVGTEAFF.

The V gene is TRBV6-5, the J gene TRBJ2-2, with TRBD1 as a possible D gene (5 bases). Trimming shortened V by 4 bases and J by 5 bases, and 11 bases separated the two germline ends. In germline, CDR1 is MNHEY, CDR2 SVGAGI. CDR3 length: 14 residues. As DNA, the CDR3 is TGTGCCAGCAGTTCTGACAGAGTAACCGGGGAGCTGTTTTTT. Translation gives CASSSDRVTGELFF.

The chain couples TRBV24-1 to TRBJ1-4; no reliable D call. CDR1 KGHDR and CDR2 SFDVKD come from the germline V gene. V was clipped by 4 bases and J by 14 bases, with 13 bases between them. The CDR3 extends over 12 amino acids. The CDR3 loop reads CATSDSRGWLFF. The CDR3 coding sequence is TGTGCCACCAGTGACTCGCGGGGATGGCTGTTTTTT.

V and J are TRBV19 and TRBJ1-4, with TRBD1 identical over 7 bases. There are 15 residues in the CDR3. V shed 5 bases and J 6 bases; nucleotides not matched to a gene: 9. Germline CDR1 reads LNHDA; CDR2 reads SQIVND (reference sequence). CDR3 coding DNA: TGTGCCAGTAGTGTGATGACAGGGCGGGATGAAAAACTGTTTTTT. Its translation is CASSVMTGRDEKLFF. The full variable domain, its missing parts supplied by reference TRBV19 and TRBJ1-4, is DGGITQSPKYLFRKEGQNVTLSCEQNLNHDAMYWYRQDPGQGLRLIYYSQIVNDFQKGDIAEGYSVSREKKESFPLTVTSAQKNPTAFYLCASSVMTGRDEKLFFGSGTQLSVL.

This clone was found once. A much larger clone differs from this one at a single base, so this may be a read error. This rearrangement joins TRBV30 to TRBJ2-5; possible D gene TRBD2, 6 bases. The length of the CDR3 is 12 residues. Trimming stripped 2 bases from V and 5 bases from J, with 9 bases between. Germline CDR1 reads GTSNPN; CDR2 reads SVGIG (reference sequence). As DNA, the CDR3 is TGTGCCTGGAGTTCGACTAGGGAGACCCAGTACTTC. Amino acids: CAWSSTRETQYF.

In DNA form, the CDR3 reads TGTGCCAGCAGTGAAGCGACCGGCGGGGCGGCCAGATACGAGCAGTACTTC. It codes for CASSEATGGAARYEQYF. The chain recombines TRBV6-1 with TRBJ2-7; D perhaps matches TRBD2 (6 bases). The length of the CDR3 is 17 residues. The germline V gene encodes CDR1 MNHNS and CDR2 SASEGT. The V end lost 0 bases, the J end lost 4 bases, and 19 bases lay between the germline ends.

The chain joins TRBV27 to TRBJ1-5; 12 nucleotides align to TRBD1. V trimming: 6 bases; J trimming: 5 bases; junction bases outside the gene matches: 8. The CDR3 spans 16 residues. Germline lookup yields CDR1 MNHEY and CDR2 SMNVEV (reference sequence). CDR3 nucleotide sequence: TGTGCCAGCAGAAAACTGGGACAGGGGGCGGATCAGCCCCAGCATTTT. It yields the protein CASRKLGQGADQPQHF.

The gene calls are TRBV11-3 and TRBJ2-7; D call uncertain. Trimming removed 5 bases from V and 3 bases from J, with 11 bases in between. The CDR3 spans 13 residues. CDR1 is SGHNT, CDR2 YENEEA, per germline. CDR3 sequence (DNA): TGTGCCAGCAGCCGCGGTGGATTCTACGAGCAGTACTTC. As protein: CASSRGGFYEQYF. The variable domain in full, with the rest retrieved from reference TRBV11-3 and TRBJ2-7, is EAGVVQSPRYKIIEKKQPVAFWCNPISGHNTLYWYLQNLGQGPELLIRYENEEAVDDSQLPKDRFSAERLKGVDSTLKIQPAELGDSAVYLCASSRGGFYEQYFGPGTRLTVT.

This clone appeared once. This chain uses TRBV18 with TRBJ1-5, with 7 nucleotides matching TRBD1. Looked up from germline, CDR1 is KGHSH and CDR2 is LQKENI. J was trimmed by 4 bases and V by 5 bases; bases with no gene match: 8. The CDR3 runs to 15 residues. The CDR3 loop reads CASSNTGEGNQPQHF. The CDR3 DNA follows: TGTGCCAGCTCAAATACAGGGGAAGGAAATCAGCCCCAGCATTTT.

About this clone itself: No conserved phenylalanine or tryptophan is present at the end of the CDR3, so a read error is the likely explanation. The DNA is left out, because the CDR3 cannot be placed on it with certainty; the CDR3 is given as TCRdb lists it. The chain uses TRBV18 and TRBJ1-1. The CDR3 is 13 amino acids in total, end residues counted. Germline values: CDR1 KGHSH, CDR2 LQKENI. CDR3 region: CASSPGEGSSLGL.

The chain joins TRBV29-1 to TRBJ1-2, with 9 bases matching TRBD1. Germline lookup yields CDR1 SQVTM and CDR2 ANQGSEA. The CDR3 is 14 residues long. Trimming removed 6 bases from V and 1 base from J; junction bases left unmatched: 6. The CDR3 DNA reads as TGCAGCGTCCCTGACAGGGGGAGTAACTATGGCTACACCTTC. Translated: CSVPDRGSNYGYTF.

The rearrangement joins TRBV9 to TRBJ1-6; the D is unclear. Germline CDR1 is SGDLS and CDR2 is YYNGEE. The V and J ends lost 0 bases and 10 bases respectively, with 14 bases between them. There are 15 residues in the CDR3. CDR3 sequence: CASSVVAGMSSPLHF. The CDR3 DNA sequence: TGTGCCAGCAGCGTAGTTGCGGGGATGAGCTCACCCCTCCACTTT.